Reported below is one T cell receptor beta chain. This clonotype is regarded as large (0.1 to 1%). The antigen it binds to is not known. No per-base quality is available; no much larger clone lies one base away. The TCR beta CDR3 regions were amplified from RNA transcripts. The TCR CDR3 was subjected to a first round of RT-PCR using the HTBI primer set and the Qiagen OneStep RT-PCR kit. Libraries were constructed in a second round of multiplex PCR, after which size selection and purification were performed. The libraries were sequenced on an Illumina HiSeq2000 using paired-end 100 bp reads. Processing in the source paper ran as follows. Raw data were processed with SOAPnuke, discarding reads with adapters, uncalled bases, mean Phred below 15, or no exact constant-primer or identifier match. COPE v1.2.5 was used to merge high-quality paired reads, and clonotypes were defined as unique nucleotide sequences. MiTCR v1.1 was used to align clonotypes to the IMGT TRBV, TRBD and TRBJ reference segments. The analysis was restricted to V-J combinations with a frequency above 0.0001, which together covered over 99% of the repertoires. A TCS score was defined as the ratio of F50 (clonal expansion) to E x V (chaos), with BLOSUM62-based TCRdist applied between CDR3 peptides within each V-J. Welch's t-statistics and random forest reduced 514 V-J features to 13, which were used in a naive Bayes classifier (R e1071). TCRdb ran its own pipeline on the public reads, namely fastp trimming at Q25 and MiXCR clone calling, and kept in-frame beta chains. Merged by CDR3 protein, the rows form single entries marked with the most common genes and DNA. These V and J calls rely on TCRdb rather than the paper's analysis. The sample table shows some 500,000 distinct CDR3 sequences, and roughly 15% are seen once. Jointly, the top ten make up approximately 30% of the sample.

These data are taken from a study of T cells in Graves' hyperthyroidism and ophthalmopathy (dated by TCRdb to the late 2010s). With respect to the entire study: Peripheral blood samples were taken at the time of initial diagnosis, prior to any treatment. Prospective prediction of ophthalmopathy was tested in an independent validation cohort consisting of 18 to 20 hyperthyroidism patients and more than 15 patients who later progressed to ophthalmopathy. The approximately 98 discovery patients were randomly divided into training and test sets at a 7:3 ratio. TCR Vbeta CDR3 sequencing of 140 or so peripheral blood samples (approximately 44 ophthalmopathy, 75 to 85 hyperthyroidism and some 17 progressor patients) is reported in the paper. Following sampling, methimazole starting at 30 mg daily was given to hyperthyroidism patients, and high-dose intravenous methylprednisolone was given to ophthalmopathy patients. Thyroid tissue and blood T-cell repertoires from several Graves' hyperthyroidism patients were also compared in the study. To identify TCR V-J signatures that set the groups apart, the researchers used a discovery cohort of 95 to 100 patients, made up of around 40 with Graves' ophthalmopathy and approximately 57 with stable Graves' hyperthyroidism. Paper-wide results and their limitations: Sample size was not statistically predetermined, and blinding of investigators to group allocation was not performed. Ophthalmopathy was separated from stable hyperthyroidism by a 13 V-J signature model, with over 85% sensitivity and about 81% specificity obtained in cross-validation and 80%/75% obtained in testing. In validation, the model predicted progression to ophthalmopathy a median of about 6.8 months before onset, with about 70% sensitivity and roughly 72% specificity. Blood samples also contained most of the expanded thyroid clonotypes (frequency above 0.001), which suggests that blood repertoires may reflect thyroid immune responses.

In the ophthalmopathy patients, disease was moderately to severely active, with a Clinical Activity Score of 3 or more, a NOSPECS grade of 4 or more, and a duration of less than 3 months. Exclusion was applied to patients with uncontrolled infections, other autoimmune diseases, pregnancy or lactation. Clinical symptoms, serum thyroxine and TRAb, thyroid ultrasound, and orbital computed tomography formed the basis for the diagnoses. PBMCs were separated from approximately 9.9 ml of fresh peripheral blood using Ficoll-Paque density gradient centrifugation. Total RNA was extracted using Trizol reagent, and RNA quality was assessed on an Agilent 2100 Bioanalyzer. The junction shows trimming of 5 bases on V and 9 bases on J, plus 11 bases between the germline ends. Taken from the germline V gene, the CDR1 and CDR2 loops are SGHAT and FQNNGV. From the cysteine through the phenylalanine, the CDR3 covers 12 amino acids. Only CDR3 DNA remains: 36 bases, in frame from the first base.

Recombination joined TRBV11-2 with TRBJ2-1, with TRBD2 perhaps the D gene, on 7 matching bases. The receptor was derived from a woman aged 30 to 39 with Graves' ophthalmopathy. Sequenced sample: blood. The DNA is as follows: TGTGCCAGCAGCCCGGGGGGCGGTGAGCAGTTCTTC. Its coded protein is CASSPGGGEQFF. With the rest looked up from the reference TRBV11-2 and TRBJ2-1 genes rather than sequenced, the full variable domain is EAGVAQSPRYKIIEKRQSVAFWCNPISGHATLYWYQQILGQGPKLLIQFQNNGVVDDSQLPKDRFSAERLKGVDSTLKIQPAKLEDSAVYLCASSPGGGEQFFGPGTRLTVL.